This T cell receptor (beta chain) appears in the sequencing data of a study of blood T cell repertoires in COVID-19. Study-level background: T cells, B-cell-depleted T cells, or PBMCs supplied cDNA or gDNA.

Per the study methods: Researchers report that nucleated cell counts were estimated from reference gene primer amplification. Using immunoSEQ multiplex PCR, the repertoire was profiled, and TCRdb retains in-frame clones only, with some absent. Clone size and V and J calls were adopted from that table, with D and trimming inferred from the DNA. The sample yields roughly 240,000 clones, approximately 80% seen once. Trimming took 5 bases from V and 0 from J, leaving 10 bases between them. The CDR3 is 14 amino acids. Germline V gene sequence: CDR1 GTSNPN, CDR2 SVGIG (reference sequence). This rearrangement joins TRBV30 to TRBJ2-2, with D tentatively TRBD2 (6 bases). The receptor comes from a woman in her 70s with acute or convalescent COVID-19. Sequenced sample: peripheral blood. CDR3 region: CAWGRGTNTGELFF. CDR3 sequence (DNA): TGTGCCTGGGGCCGGGGGACGAACACCGGGGAGCTGTTTTTT.